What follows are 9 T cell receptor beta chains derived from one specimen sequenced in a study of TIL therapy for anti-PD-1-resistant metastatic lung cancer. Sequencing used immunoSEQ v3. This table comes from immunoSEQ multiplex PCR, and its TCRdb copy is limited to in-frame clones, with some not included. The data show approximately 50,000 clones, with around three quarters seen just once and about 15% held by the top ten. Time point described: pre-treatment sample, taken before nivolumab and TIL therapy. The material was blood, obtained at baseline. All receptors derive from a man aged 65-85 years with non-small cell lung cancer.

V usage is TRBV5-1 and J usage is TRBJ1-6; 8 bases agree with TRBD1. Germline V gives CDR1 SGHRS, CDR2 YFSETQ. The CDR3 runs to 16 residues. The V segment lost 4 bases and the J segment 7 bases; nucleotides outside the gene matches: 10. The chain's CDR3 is CASSPTGTGGNSPLHF. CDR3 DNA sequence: TGCGCCAGCAGCCCAACCGGGACAGGTGGGAATTCACCCCTCCACTTT.

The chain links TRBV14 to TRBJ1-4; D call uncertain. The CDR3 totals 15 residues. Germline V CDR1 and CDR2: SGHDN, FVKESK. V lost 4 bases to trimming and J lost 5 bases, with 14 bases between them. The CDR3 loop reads CASSPNTASNEKLFF. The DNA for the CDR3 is TGTGCCAGCAGCCCAAACACAGCAAGCAATGAAAAACTGTTTTTT. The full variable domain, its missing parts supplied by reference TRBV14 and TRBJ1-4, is EAGVTQFPSHSVIEKGQTVTLRCDPISGHDNLYWYRRVMGKEIKFLLHFVKESKQDESGMPNNRFLAERTGGTYSTLKVQPAELEDSGVYFCASSPNTASNEKLFFGSGTQLSVL.

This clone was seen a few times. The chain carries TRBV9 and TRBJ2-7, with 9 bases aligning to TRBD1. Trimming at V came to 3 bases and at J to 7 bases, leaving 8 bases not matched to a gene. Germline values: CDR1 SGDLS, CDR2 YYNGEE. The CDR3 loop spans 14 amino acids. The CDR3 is CASSAGDRVGEQYF. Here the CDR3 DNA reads TGTGCCAGCAGCGCCGGGGACAGGGTGGGGGAGCAGTACTTC.

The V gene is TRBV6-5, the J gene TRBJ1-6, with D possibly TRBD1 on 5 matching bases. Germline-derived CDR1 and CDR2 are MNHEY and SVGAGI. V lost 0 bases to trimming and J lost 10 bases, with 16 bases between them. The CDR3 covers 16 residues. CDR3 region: CASSYSLRGVGSPLHF. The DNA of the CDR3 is TGTGCCAGCAGTTACTCGTTAAGGGGCGTCGGCTCACCCCTCCACTTT.

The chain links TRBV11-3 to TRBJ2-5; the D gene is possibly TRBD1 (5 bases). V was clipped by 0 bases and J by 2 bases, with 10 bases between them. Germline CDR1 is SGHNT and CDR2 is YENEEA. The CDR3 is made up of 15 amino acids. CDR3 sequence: CASSLEGDGQETQYF. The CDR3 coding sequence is TGTGCCAGCAGCTTAGAAGGGGATGGACAAGAGACCCAGTACTTC.

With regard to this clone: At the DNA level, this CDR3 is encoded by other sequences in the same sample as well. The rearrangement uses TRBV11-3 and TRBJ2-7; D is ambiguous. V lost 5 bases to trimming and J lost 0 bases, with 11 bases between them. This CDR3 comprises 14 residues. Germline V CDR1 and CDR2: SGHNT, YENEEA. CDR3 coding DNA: TGTGCCAGCAGCCCCAGAAGAGACTCCTACGAGCAGTACTTC. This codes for CASSPRRDSYEQYF. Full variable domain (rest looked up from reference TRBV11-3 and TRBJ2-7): EAGVVQSPRYKIIEKKQPVAFWCNPISGHNTLYWYLQNLGQGPELLIRYENEEAVDDSQLPKDRFSAERLKGVDSTLKIQPAELGDSAVYLCASSPRRDSYEQYFGPGTRLTVT.

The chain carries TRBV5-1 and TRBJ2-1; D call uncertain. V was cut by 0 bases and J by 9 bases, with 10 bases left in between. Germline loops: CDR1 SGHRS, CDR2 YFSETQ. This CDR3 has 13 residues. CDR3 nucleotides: TGCGCCAGCAGCTTGGAGACCTACGGTGAGCAGTTCTTC. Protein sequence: CASSLETYGEQFF.

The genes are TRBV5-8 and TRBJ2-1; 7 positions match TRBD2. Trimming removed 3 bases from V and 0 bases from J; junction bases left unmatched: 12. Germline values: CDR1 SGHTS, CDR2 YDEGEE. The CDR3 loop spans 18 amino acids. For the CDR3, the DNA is TGTGCCAGCAGCTGGGGGACTACCGACGATATCTCCTACAATGAGCAGTTCTTC. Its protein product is CASSWGTTDDISYNEQFF.

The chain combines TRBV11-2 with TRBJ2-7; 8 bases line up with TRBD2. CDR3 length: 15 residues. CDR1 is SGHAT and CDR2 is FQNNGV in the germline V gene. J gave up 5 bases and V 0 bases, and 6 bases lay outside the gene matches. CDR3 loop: CASSLDSGGAHEQYF. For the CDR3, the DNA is TGTGCCAGCAGCTTAGATTCGGGGGGGGCTCACGAGCAGTACTTC. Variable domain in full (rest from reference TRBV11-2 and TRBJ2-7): EAGVAQSPRYKIIEKRQSVAFWCNPISGHATLYWYQQILGQGPKLLIQFQNNGVVDDSQLPKDRFSAERLKGVDSTLKIQPAKLEDSAVYLCASSLDSGGAHEQYFGPGTRLTVT.